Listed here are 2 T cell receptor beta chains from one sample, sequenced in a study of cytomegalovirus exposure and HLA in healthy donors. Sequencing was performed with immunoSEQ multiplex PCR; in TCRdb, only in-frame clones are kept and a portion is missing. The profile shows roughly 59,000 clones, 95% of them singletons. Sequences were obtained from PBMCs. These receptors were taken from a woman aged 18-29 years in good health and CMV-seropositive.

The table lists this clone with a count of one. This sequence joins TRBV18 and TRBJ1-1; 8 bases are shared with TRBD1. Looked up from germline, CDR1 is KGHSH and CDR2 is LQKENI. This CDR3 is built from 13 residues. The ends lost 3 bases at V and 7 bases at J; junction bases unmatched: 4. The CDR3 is CASSPGTGLEAFF. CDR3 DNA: TGTGCCAGCTCACCCGGGACAGGACTTGAAGCTTTCTTT. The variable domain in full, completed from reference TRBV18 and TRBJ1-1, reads NAGVMQNPRHLVRRRGQEARLRCSPMKGHSHVYWYRQLPEEGLKFMVYLQKENIIDESGMPKERFSAEFPKEGPSILRIQQVVRGDSAAYFCASSPGTGLEAFFGQGTRLTVV.

The DNA for the CDR3 is TGTGCCAGCAGCCCGACTAGCGGGAGAAGGGGAACCTACAATGAGCAGTTCTTC. Translated, it gives CASSPTSGRRGTYNEQFF. The chain carries TRBV7-2 and TRBJ2-1; TRBD2 matches at 12 bases. From germline, CDR1 is SGHTA and CDR2 FQGNSA. V lost 5 bases, J lost 2 bases, and 10 bases stayed unmatched. This CDR3 comprises 18 residues.